These T cell receptor beta chains were read from a single sample in a study of blood T cell repertoires in COVID-19. Data came from immunoSEQ multiplex PCR; TCRdb stores just in-frame clones and leaves some out. The repertoire holds about 400,000 clones, with around nine tenths as singletons. The sequencing sample was made of peripheral blood. The receptors come from a human donor in a cohort sampled during active COVID-19. Each CDR3 is given with its conserved first and last residue. Fields, in order: clone size, V gene, J gene, D gene, CDR3 protein, CDR3 DNA. D genes are given only for firm matches. A row's size may be missing; if present it is once, few, many or a size class.

NA	TRBV6-6	TRBJ1-2	NA	CASTRGAISSGYTF	TGTGCCAGCACCCGGGGGGCGATTTCGAGTGGCTACACCTTC
NA	TRBV3-1/TRBV3-2	TRBJ1-1	TRBD1	CASSREDRGNTEAFF	TGTGCCAGCAGCCGGGAAGACAGGGGGAACACTGAAGCTTTCTTT
NA	TRBV28	TRBJ2-1	TRBD2	CASSLGGLSSYNEQFF	TGTGCCAGCAGTTTAGGGGGACTAAGCTCCTACAATGAGCAGTTCTTC
NA	TRBV19	TRBJ2-2	TRBD2	CASILAVNTGELFF	TGTGCCAGTATACTAGCGGTGAACACCGGGGAGCTGTTTTTT
NA	TRBV4-1	TRBJ2-2	NA	CASSHPFGELFF	TGCGCCAGCAGCCATCCTTTCGGGGAGCTGTTTTTT
NA	TRBV5-1	TRBJ2-3	TRBD2	CASRVAGAPNTQYF	TGCGCCAGCAGGGTAGCGGGAGCGCCGAATACGCAGTATTTT
NA	TRBV7-9	TRBJ2-2	NA	CASSPWAMNTGELFF	TGTGCCAGCAGCCCTTGGGCCATGAACACCGGGGAGCTGTTTTTT
NA	TRBV5-1	TRBJ1-3	NA	CASSLSGSMSSGNTIYF	TGCGCCAGCAGCCTCTCGGGGAGTATGAGCTCTGGAAACACCATATATTTT
once	TRBV28	TRBJ2-1	TRBD1	CASSLRGQGRNEQFF	TGTGCCAGCAGTTTAAGAGGACAGGGCCGCAATGAGCAGTTCTTC
NA	TRBV5-4	TRBJ1-1	NA	CAYHPQGRALNTEAFF	TGTGCTTACCATCCTCAGGGCAGAGCCTTGAACACTGAAGCTTTCTTT
NA	TRBV12-3/TRBV12-4	TRBJ1-1	TRBD1	CASRQGAPTEAFF	TGTGCCAGCAGACAGGGGGCTCCCACTGAAGCTTTCTTT
few	TRBV2	TRBJ2-7	NA	CASKIRGRVTYEQYF	TGTGCCAGCAAAATAAGGGGCCGGGTAACCTACGAGCAGTACTTC
NA	TRBV6-2/TRBV6-3	TRBJ1-4	TRBD1	CASSLDRGGEKLFF	TGTGCCAGCAGTTTGGACAGGGGAGGTGAAAAACTGTTTTTT
once	TRBV7-2	TRBJ2-3	TRBD2	CASSVGLAGGTDTQYF	TGTGCCAGCAGTGTAGGACTAGCGGGGGGTACAGATACGCAGTATTTT
NA	TRBV5-1	TRBJ2-2	TRBD2	CASSFGELAGEDTGELFF	TGCGCCAGCAGCTTTGGGGAACTAGCGGGAGAGGACACCGGGGAGCTGTTTTTT
once	TRBV15	TRBJ2-3	TRBD2	CATSSLAGESDTQYF	TGTGCCACCAGCAGTCTAGCGGGAGAATCAGATACGCAGTATTTT
NA	TRBV30	TRBJ2-2	TRBD2	CASAPAGGNTGELFF	TGTGCCTCGGCCCCAGCGGGAGGGAACACCGGGGAGCTGTTTTTT
NA	TRBV30	TRBJ2-7	NA	CAWSVSFQREQYF	TGTGCCTGGAGTGTAAGTTTCCAGCGGGAGCAGTACTTC
NA	TRBV28	TRBJ2-7	TRBD2	CASSRRGGTSGRGYEQYF	TGTGCCAGCAGCAGGAGGGGGGGGACTAGCGGGAGAGGCTACGAGCAGTACTTC
NA	TRBV27	TRBJ2-3	TRBD2	CASRDLAGGLDTQYF	TGTGCCAGCAGAGACCTAGCGGGGGGGCTGGATACGCAGTATTTT
NA	TRBV3-1/TRBV3-2	TRBJ2-3	NA	CASSPSQGGTGTDTQYF	TGTGCCAGCAGCCCGTCGCAGGGCGGGACAGGCACAGATACGCAGTATTTT
NA	TRBV5-4	TRBJ2-1	TRBD2	CASSLGIGEGYNNEQFF	TGTGCCAGCAGCTTGGGAATCGGGGAGGGGTATAACAATGAGCAGTTCTTC
once	TRBV4-1	TRBJ1-1	TRBD1	CASSHPGTGGTEAFF	TGCGCCAGCAGCCACCCCGGGACAGGGGGTACTGAAGCTTTCTTT
few	TRBV11-2	TRBJ2-2	TRBD1	CASSGRDSHTGELFF	TGTGCCAGCAGCGGAAGGGACAGTCACACCGGGGAGCTGTTTTTT
NA	TRBV19	TRBJ2-1	TRBD2	CASSIPREGPNEQFF	TGTGCCAGTAGTATACCGCGGGAGGGACCCAATGAGCAGTTCTTC
NA	TRBV6-2/TRBV6-3	TRBJ2-7	TRBD2	CASSSGLAGAQGLEQYF	TGTGCCAGCAGTTCGGGACTAGCGGGAGCCCAGGGGCTCGAGCAGTACTTC
NA	TRBV11-3	TRBJ1-2	TRBD1	CASSNDRVDGYTF	TGTGCCAGCAGCAACGACAGGGTAGATGGCTACACCTTC
few	TRBV18	TRBJ2-3	NA	CASSPPASTDTQYF	TGTGCCAGCTCACCACCGGCCAGCACAGATACGCAGTATTTT
few	TRBV11-3	TRBJ2-1	NA	CASSLEGARDFHNEQFF	TGTGCCAGCAGCTTAGAAGGCGCCAGGGACTTTCACAATGAGCAGTTCTTC
NA	TRBV7-2	TRBJ2-2	NA	CASRRTAGTGELFF	TGTGCCAGCAGGAGGACGGCGGGCACCGGGGAGCTGTTTTTT
once	TRBV6-5	TRBJ2-5	NA	CASHGTEETQYF	TGTGCCAGCCACGGTACAGAAGAGACCCAGTACTTC
once	TRBV6-5	TRBJ2-7	TRBD1	CASRRTGYGEQYF	TGTGCCAGCCGCCGGACAGGGTATGGCGAGCAGTACTTC
once	TRBV7-8	TRBJ2-2	TRBD2	CASSSGTRLNTGELFF	TGTGCCAGCAGCTCCGGGACTAGGTTAAACACCGGGGAGCTGTTTTTT
NA	TRBV7-8	TRBJ1-2	NA	CASSLERRGAYGYTF	TGTGCCAGCAGCTTAGAGAGAAGGGGCGCCTATGGCTACACCTTC
NA	TRBV18	TRBJ2-5	NA	CASSPSGQQETQYF	TGTGCCAGCTCACCATCCGGACAGCAAGAGACCCAGTACTTC
NA	TRBV2	TRBJ1-5	TRBD1	CASGTGQNQPQHF	TGTGCCAGCGGGACAGGGCAAAATCAGCCCCAGCATTTT
NA	TRBV6-1	TRBJ1-5	NA	CASSEEYSNQPQHF	TGTGCCAGCAGTGAAGAATATAGCAATCAGCCCCAGCATTTT
NA	TRBV2	TRBJ2-1	TRBD2	CASSVLAGGGEQFF	TGTGCCAGCAGTGTCCTAGCGGGAGGCGGTGAGCAGTTCTTC
NA	TRBV27	TRBJ1-1	NA	CASSRQGVVTEAFF	TGTGCCAGCAGTCGGCAGGGTGTTGTCACTGAAGCTTTCTTT
once	TRBV2	TRBJ2-6	NA	CASIRSGANVLTF	TGTGCCAGCATTCGCTCTGGGGCCAACGTCCTGACTTTC
NA	TRBV7-2	TRBJ1-1	NA	CASSPSLNTEAFF	TGTGCCAGCAGCCCTTCCTTGAACACTGAAGCTTTCTTT
once	TRBV2	TRBJ2-2	TRBD2	CASMGLAVNTGELFF	TGTGCCAGCATGGGACTAGCGGTAAACACCGGGGAGCTGTTTTTT
NA	TRBV2	TRBJ1-1	NA	CASSPPGTRSAFF	TGTGCCAGCAGCCCACCGGGAACCCGAAGCGCTTTCTTT
NA	TRBV7-7	TRBJ1-3	NA	CASSLEPPTSVSGNTIYF	TGTGCCAGCAGCTTAGAGCCACCAACGTCGGTCTCTGGAAACACCATATATTTT
few	TRBV3-1/TRBV3-2	TRBJ1-3	NA	CASSHLSGSGNTIYF	TGTGCCAGCAGCCATTTGTCAGGCTCTGGAAACACCATATATTTT
NA	TRBV13	TRBJ1-1	NA	CASSLGGMNTEAFF	TGTGCCAGCAGCTTAGGCGGGATGAACACTGAAGCTTTCTTT
NA	TRBV5-6	TRBJ2-7	NA	CASSLVLGEQAYEQYF	TGTGCCAGCAGCTTGGTGCTCGGGGAACAAGCCTACGAGCAGTACTTC
NA	TRBV29-1	TRBJ2-7	TRBD2	CSVGLRLAGGNEQYF	TGCAGCGTTGGGCTTAGACTAGCGGGAGGAAACGAGCAGTACTTC
many	TRBV5-1	TRBJ1-2	NA	CASSLGRRDTTEANYGYTF	TGCGCCAGCAGCTTGGGGCGCAGGGACACAACCGAAGCTAACTATGGCTACACCTTC
NA	TRBV27	TRBJ2-3	NA	CASTPIAALSTDTQYF	TGTGCCAGCACCCCCATAGCGGCCCTGAGCACAGATACGCAGTATTTT
NA	TRBV9	TRBJ2-7	TRBD2	CASSVGTSGDEQYF	TGTGCCAGCAGCGTCGGGACTAGCGGAGACGAGCAGTACTTC
NA	TRBV7-9	TRBJ2-1	NA	CASSGGIIKFNEQFF	TGTGCCAGCAGCGGCGGGATAATTAAATTCAATGAGCAGTTCTTC
NA	TRBV3-1/TRBV3-2	TRBJ2-7	NA	CASSQGNQGTYEQYF	TGTGCCAGCAGCCAAGGGAATCAGGGGACCTACGAGCAGTACTTC